These 28 T cell receptor beta chains share one sample of origin, sequenced in a study of CD8+ T cells in alopecia areata. TCR sequencing used cDNA made by reverse transcription of extracted RNA. The method was immunoSEQ multiplex PCR; TCRdb's version includes in-frame clones alone and lacks a portion of them. The table shows over 150,000 clones, with about 48% occurring only once. Described treatment: oral pan-JAK inhibitor, 5-10 mg twice daily. Sequencing used CD8+ T cells sorted from blood, obtained at week 24, from a patient treated with tofacitinib. These receptors were obtained from a human donor with alopecia areata.

The chain recombines TRBV4-3 with TRBJ2-7; unclear D gene. Germline V gene lookup returns CDR1 LGHNA and CDR2 YSLEER. The CDR3 is 15 residues long. Trimming took off 0 bases at V and 0 bases at J, with 9 bases between the two ends. The CDR3 DNA sequence: TGCGCCAGCAGCCAAGATCATGAAGGCTCCTACGAGCAGTACTTC. It specifies CASSQDHEGSYEQYF.

This chain's CDR3 is CASSPRQNTEAFF. DNA for the CDR3: TGTGCCAGCAGCCCCCGTCAGAACACTGAAGCTTTCTTT. The rearrangement uses TRBV9 and TRBJ1-1; D is unresolved. The length of the CDR3 is 13 residues. V was pared by 4 bases and J by 1 base, with 8 bases between. CDR1 and CDR2 from the germline V gene are SGDLS and YYNGEE.

This chain connects TRBV28 to TRBJ2-7; D may be TRBD2 (6 bases). CDR1 is MDHEN and CDR2 is SYDVKM in the germline V gene. The CDR3 contains 13 residues. Trimming took off 8 bases at V and 2 bases at J, with 13 bases between the two ends. The CDR3: CASRPGLPYEQYF. The CDR3 bases are TGTGCCAGCCGACCGGGACTCCCCTACGAGCAGTACTTC.

The chain employs TRBV29-1 and TRBJ2-2; maybe TRBD2 (5 bases). V was cut by 2 bases and J by 6 bases, with 10 bases left in between. Germline V gene lookup returns CDR1 SQVTM and CDR2 ANQGSEA. This CDR3 contains 13 residues. The CDR3 loop reads CSVESGQAGELFF. The CDR3 DNA reads TGCAGCGTTGAAAGCGGTCAGGCCGGGGAGCTGTTTTTT.

The sample holds a few counts of this clone. Here the CDR3 DNA reads TGTGCCTGGAGTGAGGGAAGCAGGAGGAGCAATCAGCCCCAGCATTTT. This sequence encodes CAWSEGSRRSNQPQHF. The rearrangement links TRBV30 to TRBJ1-5; D remains ambiguous. Germline CDR1 is GTSNPN and CDR2 is SVGIG (reference sequence). This CDR3 is built from 16 residues. The V end was cut by 1 base, the J end by 1 base, with 14 bases between.

Details on this clone: The identical CDR3 is also encoded by other nucleotide sequences in the sample. The chain links TRBV5-1 to TRBJ2-5, with D tentatively TRBD1 or TRBD2 (5 bases each). V lost 4 bases and J 2 bases, leaving 12 bases between the germline ends. Germline V gene data show CDR1 as SGHRS and CDR2 as YFSETQ. The CDR3 covers 14 residues. The CDR3: CASSLEGQQETQYF. CDR3 sequence (DNA): TGCGCCAGCAGCCTCGAGGGGCAGCAAGAGACCCAGTACTTC.

In its sample, this clone was seen a few times. This sequence joins TRBV29-1 and TRBJ2-1, with 10 positions matching TRBD1. CDR1 is SQVTM, CDR2 ANQGSEA, per germline. The V and J ends lost 2 bases and 4 bases, in that order; junction bases with no gene match: 5. The CDR3 runs 15 residues. CDR3 coding DNA: TGCAGCGTTGAAATGGACAGGGGGGCTTACAATGAGCAGTTCTTC. Translation gives CSVEMDRGAYNEQFF.

The J gene is TRBJ1-2, the V gene TRBV9; unclear D gene. The CDR3 is 12 residues long. Trimming took 3 bases from V and 8 from J, leaving 11 bases between them. Germline V gives CDR1 SGDLS, CDR2 YYNGEE. CDR3 DNA: TGTGCCAGCAGCGGCACACAGCTGGGCTACACCTTC. Translating it yields CASSGTQLGYTF.

The chain uses TRBV29-1 and TRBJ1-1, with a weak D call TRBD1 (6 bases). The CDR3 consists of 13 residues. The germline V and J ends were trimmed by 7 bases and 6 bases, with 18 bases remaining between them. In germline, CDR1 is SQVTM, CDR2 ANQGSEA. The CDR3 DNA reads as TGCAGCGCCCTGGGGGGGGCCCTCGCTGAAGCTTTCTTT. This sequence encodes CSALGGALAEAFF. Looking up the rest from reference TRBV29-1 and TRBJ1-1 gives the full variable domain: SAVISQKPSRDICQRGTSLTIQCQVDSQVTMMFWYRQQPGQSLTLIATANQGSEATYESGFVIDKFPISRPNLTFSTLTVSNMSPEDSSIYLCSALGGALAEAFFGQGTRLTVV.

The chain carries TRBV4-3 and TRBJ1-6; tentatively, D is TRBD1 (5 bases). There are 16 residues in the CDR3. Germline V gives CDR1 LGHNA, CDR2 YSLEER. V was trimmed by 1 base and J by 11 bases, leaving 18 bases between them. For the CDR3, the DNA is TGCGCCAGCAGCCAAGTGTTCGATGACAGTAAGACACCCCTCCACTTT. It yields the protein CASSQVFDDSKTPLHF.

For the CDR3, the DNA is TGCAGCGTTCTGGTAGACGACCTTAATGAAAAACTGTTTTTT. Translating gives CSVLVDDLNEKLFF. The chain has TRBV29-1 and TRBJ1-4; D gene uncertain. CDR1 SQVTM and CDR2 ANQGSEA come from the germline V gene. The CDR3 spans 14 residues. Trimming stripped 5 bases from V and 4 bases from J, with 14 bases between.

The J gene is TRBJ2-3, the V gene TRBV27; maybe TRBD2 (5 bases). Germline V CDR1 and CDR2: MNHEY, SMNVEV (reference sequence). The germline V and J ends were trimmed by 0 bases and 2 bases, with 9 bases remaining between them. The CDR3 covers 15 residues. The CDR3 sequence is CASSLSVGDTDTQYF. In nucleotides, the CDR3 is TGTGCCAGCAGTTTATCGGTCGGGGACACAGATACGCAGTATTTT.

The chain has TRBV29-1 and TRBJ1-2, with 7 bases identical to TRBD1. V lost 3 bases, J lost 3 bases, and 4 bases stayed unmatched. CDR3 size: 13 residues. Germline CDR1 is SQVTM and CDR2 is ANQGSEA. The CDR3 nucleotides read TGCAGCGTTGATTTCCAGGGGGACTATGGCTACACCTTC. Translating gives CSVDFQGDYGYTF.

This sequence joins TRBV30 and TRBJ1-2; a weak D match, TRBD1 (5 bases). V lost 5 bases to trimming and J lost 8 bases, with 12 bases between them. Germline CDR1 reads GTSNPN; CDR2 reads SVGIG (reference sequence). CDR3 size: 11 residues. The CDR3 region has the DNA TGTGCCTGGGACAGTATTAGAGGCTACACCTTC. It codes for CAWDSIRGYTF.

The sample holds a few counts of this clone. The chain links TRBV10-3 to TRBJ2-7, with 7 positions matching TRBD1. Trimming at V came to 11 bases and at J to 1 base, leaving 8 bases not matched to a gene. Germline values: CDR1 ENHRY, CDR2 SYGVKD. This CDR3 is 13 amino acids long. For the CDR3, the DNA is TGTGCCGGTACAGGGGCCGATTCCTACGAGCAGTACTTC. Its protein product is CAGTGADSYEQYF.

The chain is built from TRBV2 and TRBJ1-5; the match to TRBD1 covers 7 bases. The CDR3 totals 15 residues. Looked up from germline, CDR1 is SNHLY and CDR2 is FYNNEI. After removal of 5 bases from V and 0 bases from J, the junction contained 4 bases not matched to a gene. CDR3 loop: CASSRRQGSNQPQHF. For the CDR3, the DNA is TGTGCCAGCAGTCGACGACAGGGTAGCAATCAGCCCCAGCATTTT.

The V gene is TRBV30, the J gene TRBJ2-3; 12 nucleotides align to TRBD2. V shed 8 bases and J 4 bases; nucleotides not matched to a gene: 4. The CDR3 has 13 residues. Germline CDR1 and CDR2: GTSNPN and SVGIG (reference sequence). The CDR3 loop is CAGLAGNPDTQYF. The CDR3 coding sequence is TGTGCCGGACTAGCGGGGAACCCAGATACGCAGTATTTT.

The chain links TRBV7-9 to TRBJ2-1; 9 bases fit TRBD2. The CDR3 is 17 residues long. The trim removed 2 bases at V and 6 bases at J, leaving 11 bases unmatched. Germline loops: CDR1 SEHNR, CDR2 FQNEAQ (reference sequence). CDR3 sequence reads: CASSLPGLAEVGNEQFF. CDR3 nucleotides: TGTGCCAGCAGCTTACCGGGACTAGCAGAGGTGGGCAATGAGCAGTTCTTC.

Concerning this clone: The same CDR3 can be traced to other DNA sequences in this sample. The chain couples TRBV13 to TRBJ2-7; D unclear. This CDR3 is 13 amino acids long. Germline CDR1 reads PRHDT; CDR2 reads FYEKMQ (reference sequence). Trimming cost V 4 bases and J 1 base, with 8 bases left between them. CDR3 sequence (DNA): TGTGCCAGCAGCTCGGGCGGATCCTACGAGCAGTACTTC. Translation gives CASSSGGSYEQYF.

This sequence joins TRBV6-1 and TRBJ1-1; D unclear. Trimming cost V 2 bases and J 3 bases, with 10 bases left between them. CDR3 length: 14 residues. Germline V lookup: CDR1 MNHNS, CDR2 SASEGT. CDR3 in amino acids: CASSELGVYTEAFF. In DNA, the CDR3 is TGTGCCAGCAGTGAACTTGGAGTCTACACTGAAGCTTTCTTT.

This clone was seen repeatedly, ten times or more. V gene TRBV19 combines with J gene TRBJ1-1, with D hard to call. Germline-derived CDR1 and CDR2 are LNHDA and SQIVND (reference sequence). CDR3 size: 15 residues. V lost 0 bases and J 0 bases, leaving 8 bases between the germline ends. The CDR3 DNA follows: TGTGCCAGTAGTATAGAGGCAGCAATGAACACTGAAGCTTTCTTT. Its protein product is CASSIEAAMNTEAFF.

The gene calls are TRBV2 and TRBJ1-1; no clear D. The CDR3 sequence is 14 residues long. Trimming removed 6 bases from V and 0 bases from J, with 11 bases in between. CDR1 and CDR2 from the germline V gene are SNHLY and FYNNEI. CDR3 coding DNA: TGTGCCAGCAGGCCTGGCAGATTGAACACTGAAGCTTTCTTT. Translation: CASRPGRLNTEAFF.

The CDR3 DNA reads as TGTGCCAGTAGTATCTCCGTCTCCTACAATGAGCAGTTCTTC. This codes for CASSISVSYNEQFF. The chain is built from TRBV19 and TRBJ2-1; no clear D gene. CDR1 and CDR2 (germline): LNHDA, SQIVND (reference sequence). The V gene lost 3 bases and the J gene lost 0 bases, with 6 bases spanning the gap. The CDR3 is 14 residues long.

Details on this clone: This specimen includes other DNA sequences encoding the same CDR3. V and J are TRBV27 and TRBJ2-7, with a tentative D call TRBD2 (5 bases). The CDR3 extends over 11 amino acids. With 5 bases removed from V and 4 bases from J, the gap between germline ends came to 6 bases. CDR1 and CDR2 from the germline V gene are MNHEY and SMNVEV (reference sequence). Here the CDR3 DNA reads TGTGCCAGCAGTGGAGGTTACGAGCAGTACTTC. It codes for CASSGGYEQYF.

The chain has TRBV29-1 and TRBJ2-7, with 7 positions matching TRBD1. J was trimmed by 1 base and V by 4 bases; bases with no gene match: 7. Germline CDR1 SQVTM, CDR2 ANQGSEA. The length of the CDR3 is 14 residues. CDR3 sequence (DNA): TGCAGCGTTGTTGGGACAGATGATTCCTACGAGCAGTACTTC. Amino acids: CSVVGTDDSYEQYF.

In this sample, this clone turned up a few times. The V and J genes are TRBV7-2 and TRBJ1-2; 7 bases match TRBD1. Trimming cost V 2 bases and J 6 bases; bases outside gene matches: 15. Germline CDR1 and CDR2: SGHTA and FQGNSA. The CDR3 contains 17 residues. CDR3 sequence (DNA): TGTGCCAGCAGCTTAACCCCCCGACAGGGCCACACGGATGGCTACACCTTC. Translating gives CASSLTPRQGHTDGYTF. Supplemented by reference TRBV7-2 and TRBJ1-2, the full variable domain reads GAGVSQSPSNKVTEKGKDVELRCDPISGHTALYWYRQSLGQGLEFLIYFQGNSAPDKSGLPSDRFSAERTGGSVSTLTIQRTQQEDSAVYLCASSLTPRQGHTDGYTFGSGTRLTVV.

The V and J genes are TRBV4-3 and TRBJ2-3; 9 bases match TRBD2. The CDR3 has 17 residues. J lost 2 bases, V lost 1 base, and 7 bases had no gene match. CDR1 LGHNA and CDR2 YSLEER come from the germline V gene. The DNA of the CDR3 is TGCGCCAGCAGCCAAGCCATCGCGGGGGGGAACACAGATACGCAGTATTTT. Amino acids: CASSQAIAGGNTDTQYF.

V usage is TRBV2 and J usage is TRBJ2-7; D is uncertain. The CDR3 consists of 14 residues. The germline V gene has CDR1 SNHLY and CDR2 FYNNEI. V was shortened by 3 bases and J by 3 bases, with 12 bases between the two germline ends. CDR3: CASSEMGQSYEQYF. The CDR3 DNA reads as TGTGCCAGCAGTGAGATGGGCCAAAGCTACGAGCAGTACTTC.